These T cell receptor beta chains were read from a single sample in a study of blood T cell repertoires in COVID-19. The method was immunoSEQ multiplex PCR; TCRdb's version includes in-frame clones alone and lacks a portion of them. The sample holds around 480,000 clones, 87% seen once. Sequenced sample: PBMCs or T cells enriched from blood (not recorded which). The receptors shown here come from a woman under 30 who had recovered from COVID-19. Each CDR3 is given with its conserved first and last residue. The order of the fields is D gene, V gene, J gene, clone size, CDR3 DNA, CDR3 protein. D genes are given only for firm matches. Only some rows state a clone size, as once, few, many or a class for expanded clones.

D gene: TRBD1; V gene: TRBV7-9; J gene: TRBJ2-7; clone size: -; CDR3 DNA: TGTGCCAGCAGCTTAGTTTGGAGACAGGGGGCCGACGAGCAGTACTTC; CDR3 protein: CASSLVWRQGADEQYF
D gene: -; V gene: TRBV11-2; J gene: TRBJ2-7; clone size: -; CDR3 DNA: TGTGCCAGCAGCCCAACGAGGGTTGGGCGGGAGCAGTACTTC; CDR3 protein: CASSPTRVGREQYF
D gene: -; V gene: TRBV20-1; J gene: TRBJ1-1; clone size: once; CDR3 DNA: TGCAGTGCTAGTGGGGTCTCGGACAGTGAAGCTTTCTTT; CDR3 protein: CSASGVSDSEAFF
D gene: -; V gene: TRBV5-8; J gene: TRBJ1-6; clone size: -; CDR3 DNA: TGTGCCAGCAGCCTGTGGAGGGCTAGTTCACCCCTCCACTTT; CDR3 protein: CASSLWRASSPLHF
D gene: TRBD1; V gene: TRBV29-1; J gene: TRBJ2-3; clone size: -; CDR3 DNA: TGCAGCGCTAGCGGACAGGGGAGGGATACGCAGTATTTT; CDR3 protein: CSASGQGRDTQYF
D gene: -; V gene: TRBV19; J gene: TRBJ1-5; clone size: -; CDR3 DNA: TGTGCCAGTAGTATCGGGGGGTCGGATCAGCCCCAGCATTTT; CDR3 protein: CASSIGGSDQPQHF
D gene: TRBD2; V gene: TRBV7-8; J gene: TRBJ2-7; clone size: -; CDR3 DNA: TGTGCCAGCAGCAAATCGGGACTAGCCGACGAGCAGTACTTC; CDR3 protein: CASSKSGLADEQYF
D gene: -; V gene: TRBV19; J gene: TRBJ1-1; clone size: -; CDR3 DNA: TGTGCCAGTAGTATAGAGGGAGGGAACACTGAAGCTTTCTTT; CDR3 protein: CASSIEGGNTEAFF
D gene: TRBD1; V gene: TRBV18; J gene: TRBJ1-4; clone size: once; CDR3 DNA: TGTGCCAGCTCCCAGTACCTTACAGGGGGCACGGCTAATGAAAAACTGTTTTTT; CDR3 protein: CASSQYLTGGTANEKLFF
D gene: TRBD1; V gene: TRBV2; J gene: TRBJ2-3; clone size: -; CDR3 DNA: TGTGCCAGCAGTGGGACGACAGGGTCAGATACGCAGTATTTT; CDR3 protein: CASSGTTGSDTQYF
D gene: -; V gene: TRBV29-1; J gene: TRBJ1-2; clone size: -; CDR3 DNA: TGCAGCGTTGTGCTGAGCGTGGCTAGCTATGGCTACACCTTC; CDR3 protein: CSVVLSVASYGYTF
D gene: TRBD2; V gene: TRBV3-1/TRBV3-2; J gene: TRBJ2-3; clone size: -; CDR3 DNA: TGTGCCAGCAGCCAAGTAACGGGGGGGTCCTCTGACACAGATACGCAGTATTTT; CDR3 protein: CASSQVTGGSSDTDTQYF
D gene: -; V gene: TRBV3-1/TRBV3-2; J gene: TRBJ2-1; clone size: -; CDR3 DNA: TGTGCCAGCAGCATCCTCGGGTCTTGGATTGAGCAGTTCTTC; CDR3 protein: CASSILGSWIEQFF
D gene: -; V gene: TRBV4-2; J gene: TRBJ2-7; clone size: -; CDR3 DNA: TGTGCCAGCAGCCAAGACATTTACGAGCAGTACTTC; CDR3 protein: CASSQDIYEQYF
D gene: TRBD1; V gene: TRBV19; J gene: TRBJ2-3; clone size: -; CDR3 DNA: TGTGCCAGCTCCAGAGGGGGCAAGAAGACAGATACGCAGTATTTT; CDR3 protein: CASSRGGKKTDTQYF
D gene: -; V gene: TRBV18; J gene: TRBJ2-3; clone size: -; CDR3 DNA: TGTGCCAGCTCACCTACAGTCCTCGGCACAGATACGCAGTATTTT; CDR3 protein: CASSPTVLGTDTQYF
D gene: TRBD1; V gene: TRBV4-1; J gene: TRBJ2-7; clone size: -; CDR3 DNA: TGCGCCAGCAGCCAAGGTCCCGTAGGGACAGGTTTTTACGAGCAGTACTTC; CDR3 protein: CASSQGPVGTGFYEQYF
D gene: -; V gene: TRBV2; J gene: TRBJ1-3; clone size: -; CDR3 DNA: TGTGCCAGGTCGGGGATCCACTCTGGAAACACCATATATTTT; CDR3 protein: CARSGIHSGNTIYF
D gene: -; V gene: TRBV4-1; J gene: TRBJ1-6; clone size: -; CDR3 DNA: TGCGCCAGCAGCCACCAGAGACAGGCTATAGAGTCACCCCTCCACTTT; CDR3 protein: CASSHQRQAIESPLHF
D gene: TRBD1; V gene: TRBV28; J gene: TRBJ2-5; clone size: few; CDR3 DNA: TGTGCCAGCAGTACCCCTGGGACAGCCCGAGGGGAGACCCAGTACTTC; CDR3 protein: CASSTPGTARGETQYF
D gene: -; V gene: TRBV30; J gene: TRBJ1-4; clone size: -; CDR3 DNA: TGTGCCTGGAGTGTCCTCAAAGCAGGGGAACAGACAAAACTGTTTTTT; CDR3 protein: CAWSVLKAGEQTKLFF
D gene: -; V gene: TRBV5-1; J gene: TRBJ2-3; clone size: -; CDR3 DNA: TGCGCCAGCAGCTTGGGAGACACAGATACGCAGTATTTT; CDR3 protein: CASSLGDTDTQYF
D gene: -; V gene: TRBV5-5; J gene: TRBJ2-2; clone size: -; CDR3 DNA: TGTGCCAGCAGCTCCCCGAGGGGGGGCGCCCCCGGGGAGCTGTTTTTT; CDR3 protein: CASSSPRGGAPGELFF
D gene: -; V gene: TRBV2; J gene: TRBJ1-1; clone size: -; CDR3 DNA: TGTGCCAGCACTGTGACAGCCAACACTGAAGCTTTCTTT; CDR3 protein: CASTVTANTEAFF
D gene: -; V gene: TRBV30; J gene: TRBJ1-1; clone size: -; CDR3 DNA: TGTGCCTGGAGTGTACGAGTGAACACTGAAGCTTTCTTT; CDR3 protein: CAWSVRVNTEAFF
D gene: TRBD1; V gene: TRBV4-2; J gene: TRBJ1-4; clone size: -; CDR3 DNA: TGTGCCAGCAGCCCGACGGGGACAGGGGATGAAAAACTGTTTTTT; CDR3 protein: CASSPTGTGDEKLFF
D gene: TRBD1; V gene: TRBV5-1; J gene: TRBJ2-7; clone size: -; CDR3 DNA: TGCGCCAGCAGCTTGACAGGGGTCTCCTACGAGCAGTACTTC; CDR3 protein: CASSLTGVSYEQYF
D gene: -; V gene: TRBV27; J gene: TRBJ1-2; clone size: -; CDR3 DNA: TGTGCCAGCAGTCCCCTCGGGGGAGTGAGCGGCTACACCTTC; CDR3 protein: CASSPLGGVSGYTF
D gene: -; V gene: TRBV2; J gene: TRBJ2-5; clone size: -; CDR3 DNA: TGTGCCAGCACCGGCCTAAGAGGGGAGACCCAGTACTTC; CDR3 protein: CASTGLRGETQYF
D gene: TRBD1; V gene: TRBV29-1; J gene: TRBJ1-2; clone size: -; CDR3 DNA: TGCAGCGGTGAGGTACTGGACAGGGGGCCGGGAGGCTATGGCTACACCTTC; CDR3 protein: CSGEVLDRGPGGYGYTF
D gene: TRBD1; V gene: TRBV5-6; J gene: TRBJ2-7; clone size: -; CDR3 DNA: TGTGCCAGCAGCTCTGCAGGACAGGGGGCGTACGAGCAGTACTTC; CDR3 protein: CASSSAGQGAYEQYF
D gene: TRBD1; V gene: TRBV7-9; J gene: TRBJ1-6; clone size: -; CDR3 DNA: TGTGCCAGCAGCCATGGGACAGGCGATTCACCCCTCCACTTT; CDR3 protein: CASSHGTGDSPLHF
D gene: TRBD1; V gene: TRBV5-1; J gene: TRBJ2-7; clone size: -; CDR3 DNA: TGCGCCAGCAGCTTTTCCCCCTTGGACAGGGGTGCGTACGAGCAGTACTTC; CDR3 protein: CASSFSPLDRGAYEQYF
D gene: -; V gene: TRBV14; J gene: TRBJ2-7; clone size: -; CDR3 DNA: TGTGCCAGCAGCCAAGAAATGGGCAGGGGGGCCTACGAGCAGTACTTC; CDR3 protein: CASSQEMGRGAYEQYF
D gene: TRBD1; V gene: TRBV5-1; J gene: TRBJ2-1; clone size: once; CDR3 DNA: TGCGCCAGCAGCTTGAGATTCCCGGGACAGGAAGGACTAATTACGTACAATGAGCAGTTCTTC; CDR3 protein: CASSLRFPGQEGLITYNEQFF
D gene: TRBD1; V gene: TRBV2; J gene: TRBJ2-6; clone size: -; CDR3 DNA: TGTGCCAGCATCAGAGGGGGCCTTAAGGCTGGGGCCAACGTCCTGACTTTC; CDR3 protein: CASIRGGLKAGANVLTF
D gene: -; V gene: TRBV19; J gene: TRBJ1-1; clone size: -; CDR3 DNA: TGTGCCAGTAGTGAACAGGTGAACACTGAAGCTTTCTTT; CDR3 protein: CASSEQVNTEAFF
D gene: TRBD2; V gene: TRBV28; J gene: TRBJ2-2; clone size: -; CDR3 DNA: TGTGCCAGCAGATACGGACTAGCGGGGAACACCGGGGAGCTGTTTTTT; CDR3 protein: CASRYGLAGNTGELFF
D gene: -; V gene: TRBV6-6; J gene: TRBJ2-7; clone size: -; CDR3 DNA: TGTGCCAGCAGTTACGGTGGTGGCCATCGATCCTACGAGCAGTACTTC; CDR3 protein: CASSYGGGHRSYEQYF
D gene: -; V gene: TRBV4-2; J gene: TRBJ2-7; clone size: -; CDR3 DNA: TGTGCCAGCAGCCAATCCCGCGAGCAGTACTTC; CDR3 protein: CASSQSREQYF
D gene: TRBD1; V gene: TRBV13; J gene: TRBJ2-7; clone size: -; CDR3 DNA: TGTGCCAGCAGCACGGACAGGAACGAGCAGTACTTC; CDR3 protein: CASSTDRNEQYF
D gene: TRBD2; V gene: TRBV10-3; J gene: TRBJ2-3; clone size: -; CDR3 DNA: TGTGCCATGGGGCGGGGGTCGGTGGGAGATACGCAGTATTTT; CDR3 protein: CAMGRGSVGDTQYF
D gene: TRBD2; V gene: TRBV12-5; J gene: TRBJ2-1; clone size: -; CDR3 DNA: TGTGCTAGTGGTTTGCGTTTGCTAGCGGTGTACAATGAGCAGTTCTTC; CDR3 protein: CASGLRLLAVYNEQFF
D gene: TRBD2; V gene: TRBV5-1; J gene: TRBJ2-5; clone size: -; CDR3 DNA: TGCGCCAGCAGCTTGAGCGGGGGACAAGAGACCCAGTACTTC; CDR3 protein: CASSLSGGQETQYF
D gene: -; V gene: TRBV5-1; J gene: TRBJ2-5; clone size: once; CDR3 DNA: TGCGCCAGCAGCTTGGGCCCCTCGGGTGGCGGAGAGACCCAGTACTTC; CDR3 protein: CASSLGPSGGGETQYF
D gene: TRBD2; V gene: TRBV28; J gene: TRBJ2-3; clone size: once; CDR3 DNA: TGTGCCAGCAGTCCCGCGGGGGGGGCACATCGACTTCGCACAGATACGCAGTATTTT; CDR3 protein: CASSPAGGAHRLRTDTQYF
D gene: TRBD1; V gene: TRBV11-2; J gene: TRBJ1-1; clone size: once; CDR3 DNA: TGTGCCAGCAGCTTAGGAGCAGGGGGCGGGTGGATTGAAGCTTTCTTT; CDR3 protein: CASSLGAGGGWIEAFF
D gene: -; V gene: TRBV12-3/TRBV12-4; J gene: TRBJ1-2; clone size: -; CDR3 DNA: TGTGCCAGCAAACAGGGAATCGACTATGGCTACACCTTC; CDR3 protein: CASKQGIDYGYTF
D gene: TRBD2; V gene: TRBV27; J gene: TRBJ2-7; clone size: -; CDR3 DNA: TGTGCCAGCAGTTTTGGGGGGGTGGGAGTTTACGAGCAGTACTTC; CDR3 protein: CASSFGGVGVYEQYF
D gene: -; V gene: TRBV5-1; J gene: TRBJ1-1; clone size: -; CDR3 DNA: TGCGCCAGCAGCTTGGTCAGGGAATCGAACACTGAAGCTTTCTTT; CDR3 protein: CASSLVRESNTEAFF
D gene: TRBD2; V gene: TRBV5-1; J gene: TRBJ2-7; clone size: -; CDR3 DNA: TGCGCCAGCAGCTTGGTGGGGACTAGCGGGGGAGGAGGTTACGAGCAGTACTTC; CDR3 protein: CASSLVGTSGGGGYEQYF
D gene: TRBD1; V gene: TRBV30; J gene: TRBJ1-1; clone size: -; CDR3 DNA: TGTGCCTGGAGGGGACAGGGGACGACTGAAGCTTTCTTT; CDR3 protein: CAWRGQGTTEAFF
D gene: TRBD1; V gene: TRBV7-2; J gene: TRBJ1-1; clone size: -; CDR3 DNA: TGTGCCAGCGGGTCAGACAGGGCAAACACTGAAGCTTTCTTT; CDR3 protein: CASGSDRANTEAFF
D gene: -; V gene: TRBV2; J gene: TRBJ1-1; clone size: -; CDR3 DNA: TGTGCCAGCAGCGAAAGGCAGGACACTGAAGCTTTCTTT; CDR3 protein: CASSERQDTEAFF
D gene: -; V gene: TRBV6-5; J gene: TRBJ1-4; clone size: -; CDR3 DNA: TGTGCCAGCAGTTACAGGGGGTCTGAAAAACTGTTTTTT; CDR3 protein: CASSYRGSEKLFF
D gene: -; V gene: TRBV28; J gene: TRBJ2-5; clone size: -; CDR3 DNA: TGTGCCAGCAGTTTGGCAGGGCCCCAAGAGACCCAGTACTTC; CDR3 protein: CASSLAGPQETQYF
D gene: -; V gene: TRBV21-1; J gene: TRBJ2-3; clone size: -; CDR3 DNA: TGTGCCAGCAGCAGAAACCCCTCCGGGACAGGGGGCGGGAGAGAAGATACGCAGTATTTT; CDR3 protein: CASSRNPSGTGGGREDTQYF